This TCR beta chain originates from a study of blood T cell repertoires in COVID-19. Study at large: Sample material is recorded as cDNA or gDNA derived from T cells, B-cell-depleted T cells, or PBMCs.

In assigning cohorts, the study relied on participant-reported clinical history. Donors in Cohort 3 who had recovered were those with two negative PCRs, healthcare professional clearance, or resolution of their symptoms. As handled by the study authors: Amplification from reference gene primers served as the basis for estimated nucleated cell counts. Only in-frame clones appear in the TCRdb table, and some are missing; sequencing was by immunoSEQ multiplex PCR. V and J calls plus clone size are reproduced from that table; the DNA served to infer D and trimming. The sample consists of over 150,000 clones, 75% to 90% of them appearing once. V shed 7 bases, J shed 2 bases, and the junction held 4 bases outside the gene matches. Germline lookup yields CDR1 LNHDA and CDR2 SQIVND (reference sequence). The CDR3 spans 15 residues.

The gene calls are TRBV19 and TRBJ2-1; 11 bases line up with TRBD2. This clonotype was obtained from a woman aged 55-69 years who had recovered from COVID-19. The specimen sequenced was PBMCs or T cells enriched from blood (not recorded which). The CDR3 spells CASMGLAVAYNEQFF. CDR3 sequence (DNA): TGTGCCAGTATGGGACTAGCGGTGGCCTACAATGAGCAGTTCTTC.